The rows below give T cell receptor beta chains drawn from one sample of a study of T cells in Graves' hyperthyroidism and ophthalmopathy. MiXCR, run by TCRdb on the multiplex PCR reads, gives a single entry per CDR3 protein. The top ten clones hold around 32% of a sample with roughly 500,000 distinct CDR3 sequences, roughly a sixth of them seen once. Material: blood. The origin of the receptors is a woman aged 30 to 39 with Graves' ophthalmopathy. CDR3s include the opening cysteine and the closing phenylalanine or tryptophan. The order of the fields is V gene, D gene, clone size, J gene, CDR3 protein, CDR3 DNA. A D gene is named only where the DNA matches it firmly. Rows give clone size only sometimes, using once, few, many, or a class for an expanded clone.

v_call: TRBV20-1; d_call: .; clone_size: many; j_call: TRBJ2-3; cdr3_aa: CSARDPRLSTDTQYF; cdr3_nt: TGCAGTGCTAGAGACCCCAGACTCAGCACAGATACGCAGTATTTT
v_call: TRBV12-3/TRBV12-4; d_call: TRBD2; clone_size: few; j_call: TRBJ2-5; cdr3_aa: CACIYGGNQETQYF; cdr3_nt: TGTGCCTGTATTTACGGGGGGAACCAAGAGACCCAGTACTTC
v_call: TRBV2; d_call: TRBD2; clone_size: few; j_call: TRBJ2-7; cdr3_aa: CASTSGGGTYEQYF; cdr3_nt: TGTGCCAGCACCTCGGGGGGGGGAACCTACGAGCAGTACTTC
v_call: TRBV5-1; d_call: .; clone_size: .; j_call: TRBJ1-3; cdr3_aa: CASSLTTAARGNTIYF; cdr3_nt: TGTGCCAGCAGCTTGACAACGGCCGCTCGTGGAAACACCATATATTTT
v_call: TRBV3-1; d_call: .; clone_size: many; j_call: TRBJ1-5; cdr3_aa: CASSQDGFQPQHF; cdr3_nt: TGTGCCAGCAGCCAAGATGGGTTTCAGCCCCAGCATTTT
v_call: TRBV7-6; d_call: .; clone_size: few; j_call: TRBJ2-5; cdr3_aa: CASSSTRTVQETQYF; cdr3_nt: TGTGCCAGCAGCTCCACTCGGACAGTACAAGAGACCCAGTACTTC
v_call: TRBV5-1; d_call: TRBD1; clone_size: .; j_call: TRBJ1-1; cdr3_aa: CASTRSTRGKYTEALF; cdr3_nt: TGCGCCAGCACCCGTTCAACCAGGGGGAAGTACACTGAAGCTCTCTTT
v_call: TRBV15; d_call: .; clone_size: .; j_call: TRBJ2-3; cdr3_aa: CATSTTRGNTDTQYF; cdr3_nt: TGTGCCACCAGCACGACTAGGGGCAACACAGATACGCAGTATTTT
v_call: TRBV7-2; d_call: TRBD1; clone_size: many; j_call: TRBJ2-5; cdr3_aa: CASSLVHWTGQETQYF; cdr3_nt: TGTGCCAGCAGCTTAGTTCACTGGACAGGTCAAGAGACCCAGTACTTC
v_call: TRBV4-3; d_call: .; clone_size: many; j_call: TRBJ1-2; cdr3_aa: CASSQDKGNGYTF; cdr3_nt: TGCGCCAGCAGCCAAGATAAGGGAAATGGCTACACCTTC
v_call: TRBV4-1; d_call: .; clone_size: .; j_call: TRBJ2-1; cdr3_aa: CASSQGPLLRDEPYNEQFF; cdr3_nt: TGCGCCAGCAGCCAAGGCCCCCTTCTGAGGGATGAGCCCTACAATGAGCAGTTCTTC
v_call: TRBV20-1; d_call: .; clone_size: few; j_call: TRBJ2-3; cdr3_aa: CSARDPPTFTDTQYF; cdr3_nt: TGCAGTGCTAGAGATCCCCCCACCTTCACAGATACGCAGTATTTT
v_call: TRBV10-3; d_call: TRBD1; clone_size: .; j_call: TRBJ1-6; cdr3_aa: CAISEGQGAWDSPLHF; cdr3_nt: TGTGCCATCAGTGAGGGACAGGGGGCTTGGGATTCACCCCTCCACTTT
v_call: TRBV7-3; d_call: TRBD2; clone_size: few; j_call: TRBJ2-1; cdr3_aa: CASSLSGTSGRRRVDEQFF; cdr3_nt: TGTGCCAGCAGCCTGTCCGGGACTAGCGGGAGGCGGAGGGTCGATGAGCAGTTCTTC
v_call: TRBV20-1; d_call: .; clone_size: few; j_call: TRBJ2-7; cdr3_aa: CSARDWRQASYEQYF; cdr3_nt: TGCAGTGCTAGAGATTGGAGGCAGGCCTCCTACGAGCAGTACTTC
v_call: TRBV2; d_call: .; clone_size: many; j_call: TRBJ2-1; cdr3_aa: CASSAGTSRDEQFF; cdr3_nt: TGTGCCAGCAGTGCGGGAACTAGCAGGGATGAGCAGTTCTTC
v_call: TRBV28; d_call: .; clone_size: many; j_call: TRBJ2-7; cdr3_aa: CASSLSGDYEQYF; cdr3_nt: TGTGCCAGCAGTTTATCCGGGGACTACGAGCAGTACTTC
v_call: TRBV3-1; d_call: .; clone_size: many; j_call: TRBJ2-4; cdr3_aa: CASSSWDTKNIQYF; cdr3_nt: TGTGCCAGCAGCTCCTGGGACACCAAAAACATTCAGTACTTC
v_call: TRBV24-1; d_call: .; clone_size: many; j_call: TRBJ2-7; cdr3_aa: CATSGISGGSYEQYF; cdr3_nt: TGTGCCACCAGTGGGATTAGCGGAGGCTCCTACGAGCAGTACTTC
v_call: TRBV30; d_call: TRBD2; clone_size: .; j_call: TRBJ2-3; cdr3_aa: CAWSTGTSGLTDTQYF; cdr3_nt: TGTGCCTGGAGTACCGGGACTAGCGGCCTCACAGATACGCAGTATTTT
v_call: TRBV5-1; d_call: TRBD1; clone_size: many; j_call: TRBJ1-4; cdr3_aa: CASSKQGGDEKLFF; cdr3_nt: TGCGCCAGCAGCAAACAGGGGGGCGATGAAAAACTGTTTTTT
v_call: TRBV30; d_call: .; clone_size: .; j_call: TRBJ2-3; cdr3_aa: CAWSREGGRDTQYF; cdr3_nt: TGTGCCTGGAGTAGAGAGGGGGGCAGGGATACGCAGTATTTT
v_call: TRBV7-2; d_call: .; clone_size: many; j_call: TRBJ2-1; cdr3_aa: CASSFWESEQFF; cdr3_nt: TGTGCCAGCAGCTTTTGGGAATCTGAGCAGTTCTTC
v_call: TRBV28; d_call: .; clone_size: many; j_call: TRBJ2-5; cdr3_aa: CASSFSFQTQYF; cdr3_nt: TGTGCCAGCAGTTTTTCTTTTCAGACCCAGTACTTC
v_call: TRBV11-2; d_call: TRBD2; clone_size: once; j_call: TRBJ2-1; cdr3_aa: CASSFGLAGDGNNEQFF; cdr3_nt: TGTGCCAGCAGCTTCGGACTAGCGGGAGATGGAAACAATGAGCAGTTCTTC
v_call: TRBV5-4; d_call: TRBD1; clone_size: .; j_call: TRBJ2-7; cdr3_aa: CASSLPGQKEEQYF; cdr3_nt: TGTGCCAGCAGCTTACCGGGACAGAAGGAAGAGCAGTACTTC
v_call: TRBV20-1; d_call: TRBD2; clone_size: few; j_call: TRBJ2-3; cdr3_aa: CSAFRAGGPNTQYF; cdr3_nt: TGCAGTGCTTTCAGAGCGGGAGGGCCAAATACGCAGTATTTT
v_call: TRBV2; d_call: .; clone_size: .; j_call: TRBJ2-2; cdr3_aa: CATKGGLGTGELFF; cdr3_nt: TGTGCCACTAAAGGGGGGCTGGGCACCGGGGAGCTGTTTTTT
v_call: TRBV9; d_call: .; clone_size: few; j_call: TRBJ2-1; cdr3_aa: CASSVDDHDEQFF; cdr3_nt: TGTGCCAGCAGCGTAGACGATCACGATGAGCAGTTCTTC
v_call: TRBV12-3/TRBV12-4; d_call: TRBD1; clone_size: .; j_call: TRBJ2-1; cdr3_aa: CASSFDRGRMRNEQFF; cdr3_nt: TGTGCCAGCAGTTTTGACAGGGGGCGGATGAGGAATGAGCAGTTCTTC